This paragraph covers one TCR beta chain sequence. This clonotype was counted ten times or more. Its recognized antigen is unknown. There are no base qualities to consult, and no much larger clone falls within one base. Receptors were amplified or captured by 5' RACE. The listed sequencing device is NextSeq 500. In the TCR library protocol, a unique molecular identifier was attached to each TCR cDNA molecule so that PCR and sequencing errors could be corrected. On the study's bioinformatics: Decombinator tools were used for TCR identification, UMI-based error correction and CDR3 extraction. TCRs above a frequency of 2 per 1,000, corresponding to the top 1% of the tumor frequency distribution, were defined as expanded. Expanded tumor TCRs statistically deemed absent (corrected P<0.05) from at least one tumor region were classed as regional, and all other expanded tumor TCRs were classed as ubiquitous. Renyi diversity was computed with the R vegan package after each repertoire had been subsampled 100 times to 5,000 TCRs. CDR3 similarity networks were constructed using string-kernel similarity of amino acid triplets, with links drawn between CDR3s whose pairwise similarity was above 0.82. TCRdb reanalyzed the raw reads on its own, using fastp at Q25 for trimming and MiXCR for clone calling, and kept in-frame beta chains. Each CDR3 protein gets just one entry, which takes the most common genes and DNA from the rows behind it. These V and J calls rely on TCRdb rather than the paper's analysis. This sample is represented by 9,000 or so distinct CDR3 sequences; 4.5% of them were singletons. The ten largest make up 9.5% to 13% of the sample.

The time point label, read with the paper, signifies: sample taken at primary tumor resection. Samples were obtained from approximately 70 patients with early-stage, untreated non-small cell lung cancer from the lung TRACERx cohort. Whole RNA extracted from tumor and nontumor lung tissue, or from cryopreserved PBMC samples, was used for TCR sequencing without cell sorting. Only patients for whom sufficient RNA was available from at least two tumor regions were selected for TCR sequencing. Before selection, tumor and adjacent nontumor lung specimens were reviewed by a lung pathologist. The CDR3 measures 15 amino acids from cysteine to phenylalanine. Left in the record is the CDR3 DNA by itself, 45 bases read in frame from the first base. V has 4 bases trimmed and J has 0 bases trimmed; junction bases matching no gene number 5. Via the germline V gene, CDR1 is SGHVS and CDR2 FQNEAQ. The data originate from a study of spatial heterogeneity in lung cancer (dated by TCRdb to between 2017 and 2020). In terms of the full investigation: Beta-chain transcripts were consistently detected in greater numbers than alpha-chain transcripts, which likely reflected higher beta-chain transcript abundance. In the raw uncorrected reads, each unique combination of TCR and UMI appeared on average more than ten times. At surgery, roughly 220 tumor regions, around 67 matched nontumor lung samples and more than 50 PBMC samples were TCR-sequenced for both alpha and beta chains. In tumor regions, TCR transcript counts showed a strong correlation with a T cell transcriptional module score derived from matched bulk RNA-seq. In non-small cell lung cancer, the study quantitatively compared TCR alpha and beta repertoires across several tumor regions, matched nontumor lung, and blood. TCR repertoire features were related to nonsynonymous mutation counts determined by whole-exome sequencing of tumor tissue.

General study outcomes and caveats: A correlation was observed between the number of expanded intratumoral alpha and beta TCRs and the tumor nonsynonymous mutation count. TCR-seq was estimated to cover only roughly 7% of tumor T cells for alpha chains and 12% to 15% for beta chains. Confirming at a functional level the hypothesis that regional TCRs recognize regional mutations was considered to require additional single-cell paired TCR alpha and beta sequencing. Counts of ubiquitous and regional expanded TCRs were found to correlate with counts of ubiquitous and regional nonsynonymous mutations, respectively.

The rearrangement joined TRBV7-8 to TRBJ2-5, and 7 junctional nucleotides match TRBD2. This TCR was sampled from a female donor with early-stage non-small cell lung cancer. The specimen comprised lung tumor tissue, sampled at surgery. The DNA reads TGTGCCAGCAGCTCTAGCGGACTGTACCAAGAGACCCAGTACTTC. It codes for CASSSSGLYQETQYF. Reference TRBV7-8 and TRBJ2-5 genes cover what lies past the CDR3, so the full variable domain is GAGVSQSPRYKVAKRGQDVALRCDPISGHVSLFWYQQALGQGPEFLTYFQNEAQLDKSGLPSDRFFAERPEGSVSTLKIQRTQQEDSAVYLCASSSSGLYQETQYFGPGTRLLVL.